Listed below are T cell receptor beta chains from one sample, sequenced in a study of molecular identifiers for immune sequencing clone quantification. Each CDR3 protein gets one entry after TCRdb re-called the PCR reads with MiXCR. The repertoire consists of about 640,000 distinct CDR3 sequences, with about 20% occurring once and the leading ten covering roughly 0.9%. Sequenced: naive CD8+ T cells from blood, with Jurkat cell RNA spiked in. Source of these receptors: a human donor in good health. Some libraries in this study had Jurkat cell RNA spiked in. Each CDR3 is given with its conserved first and last residue. D genes are given only for firm matches. Expanded clones are given a class, and other clones once, few, many or no size at all.

J	D	V	size	DNA	CDR3
TRBJ1-2	TRBD1	TRBV7-9	.	TGTGCCATCTCCGGGACAGCTAACTATGGCTACACCTTC	CAISGTANYGYTF
TRBJ2-3	TRBD2	TRBV7-2	.	TGTGCCAGCAGCTTAGTTCTGGCTAGCGGGGGTCCCACAGATACGCAGTATTTT	CASSLVLASGGPTDTQYF
TRBJ2-3	TRBD1	TRBV28	many	TGTGCCAGCAGGGGAAGTACAGGGGGCATACTTGGTTCAGATACGCAGTATTTT	CASRGSTGGILGSDTQYF
TRBJ1-4	.	TRBV7-2	.	TGTGCCAGCAGCTTATGGCAGCTGGATGAAAAACTGTTTTTT	CASSLWQLDEKLFF
TRBJ2-6	TRBD1	TRBV20-1	many	TGCAGTGTTTCACGGGACAGTGAGAGCTCTGGGGCCAACGTCCTGACTTTC	CSVSRDSESSGANVLTF
TRBJ1-5	TRBD1	TRBV19	few	TGTGCCAGTAGTACTAAGGAGGTAGGGGGCGCCTTTAGCAATCAGCCCCAGCATTTT	CASSTKEVGGAFSNQPQHF
TRBJ2-6	TRBD2	TRBV19	many	TGTGCCGTGCGGGGGGAGGCCAACGTCCTGACTTTC	CAVRGEANVLTF
TRBJ2-1	.	TRBV24-1	many	TGTGCCACCGAATGGGGCCGTGAGCAGTTCTTC	CATEWGREQFF
TRBJ2-7	TRBD1	TRBV28	many	TGTGCCAGCAGATGGGACAGGAGCGAGCAGTACTTC	CASRWDRSEQYF
TRBJ2-5	TRBD2	TRBV6-2/TRBV6-3	once	TGTGCCAGCAGTTGCGGGCTAGCGGGGGCCCACCAAGAGACCCAGTACTTC	CASSCGLAGAHQETQYF
TRBJ2-3	TRBD2	TRBV5-1	many	TGCGCCAGCGGGACTAGCGGGGGGGCCGGGACAGATACGCAGTATTTT	CASGTSGGAGTDTQYF
TRBJ2-7	.	TRBV30	few	TGTGCCTGGGGTCTCAGGGGGGGGGTCTACGAGCAGTACTTC	CAWGLRGGVYEQYF
TRBJ2-1	.	TRBV7-9	.	TGTGCCAACTTCCCCTCTACGAGCTCCTACAATGAGCAGTTCTTC	CANFPSTSSYNEQFF
TRBJ1-1	.	TRBV6-2/TRBV6-3	many	TGTGCCAGCAGTTACGACGAGGGCAACACTGAAGCTTTCTTT	CASSYDEGNTEAFF
TRBJ2-7	.	TRBV19	.	TGTGCCAGTAGTCCAGGGAGATCGTGGGAGCAGTACTTC	CASSPGRSWEQYF
TRBJ2-3	.	TRBV7-9	many	TGTGCCAGCAGCTCCACTCGGGGACCACCAGATACGCAGTATTTT	CASSSTRGPPDTQYF
TRBJ2-2	TRBD2	TRBV15	.	TGTGCCACCAGCAGCACTAGCGGGAGTCGCGCCGGGGAGCTGTTTTTT	CATSSTSGSRAGELFF
TRBJ2-5	.	TRBV7-9	.	TGTGCCAGCACCCCTGCGTTGGGGCCACAAGAGACCCAGTACTTC	CASTPALGPQETQYF
TRBJ2-3	.	TRBV29-1	many	TGCAGCGTTGAAACCCCCTACAGGGCCAATACGCAGTATTTT	CSVETPYRANTQYF
TRBJ2-5	.	TRBV30	.	TGTGCCTGGACAGGGGGGTCAGTTTCGGAGACCCAGTACTTC	CAWTGGSVSETQYF
TRBJ1-2	.	TRBV7-9	many	TGTGCCAGCAGCTTAACGGGATCCTCCTATGGCTACACCTTC	CASSLTGSSYGYTF
TRBJ1-1	.	TRBV5-8	few	TGTGCCAGCAGCTTGCGGGCGGGTGACACTGAAGCTTTCTTT	CASSLRAGDTEAFF
TRBJ1-5	TRBD1	TRBV12-3/TRBV12-4	many	TGTGCCAGCAGTGGGGCGGGAGGACAGGGGGCAGGTCAGCCCCAGCATTTT	CASSGAGGQGAGQPQHF
TRBJ1-1	.	TRBV29-1	.	TGCAGCGTTGAACCGCCGGCAAACACTGAAGCTTTCTTT	CSVEPPANTEAFF
TRBJ2-7	.	TRBV19	many	TGTGCCAGTAGGGCGACAGATTTAAGCTCCTACGAGCAGTACTTC	CASRATDLSSYEQYF
TRBJ2-7	.	TRBV5-6	many	TGTGCCAGCAGCGCGATGACAGGAATCTCCTACGAGCAGTACTTC	CASSAMTGISYEQYF
TRBJ2-3	.	TRBV6-2/TRBV6-3	many	TGTGCCAGCAGCTCTGGCTTTGGCACAGATACGCAGTATTTT	CASSSGFGTDTQYF
TRBJ2-7	.	TRBV21-1	.	TGTGCCGGCAGCAAAGAATCGGGACAGGGTTTCGACGAGCAGTACTTC	CAGSKESGQGFDEQYF
TRBJ2-7	.	TRBV27	many	TGTGCCAGCAGCCCCGGGCCCTTCCCCACCTACGAGCAGTACTTC	CASSPGPFPTYEQYF
TRBJ2-7	.	TRBV12-3/TRBV12-4	many	TGTGCCAGCAGGGATTTCAGACAGAGCGAGCAGTACTTC	CASRDFRQSEQYF
TRBJ2-7	.	TRBV28	many	TGTGCCAGCAGTTTCACAGGGTTCTACGAGCAGTACTTC	CASSFTGFYEQYF
TRBJ1-1	.	TRBV10-3	once	TGTGCCATCAGAGTGCCGGACCAAACCGGCACTGAAGCTTTCTTT	CAIRVPDQTGTEAFF
TRBJ2-7	TRBD1	TRBV7-9	few	TGTGCCGGGGCGACAGGGTCCTACGACGAGCAGTACTTC	CAGATGSYDEQYF
TRBJ1-1	TRBD1	TRBV3-1	many	TGTGCCAGCAGCCCTCACCGGGACAGGGCCACTGAAGCTTTCTTT	CASSPHRDRATEAFF
TRBJ2-3	TRBD2	TRBV27	few	TGTGCCAGCAGTTCGGGACTAGCGGGATACGCCCCGACAGATACGCAGTATTTT	CASSSGLAGYAPTDTQYF
TRBJ1-2	TRBD1	TRBV27	.	TGTGCCAGCAGTCTCGTAGGACAGGGGTCCCTCACCCATGGCTACACCTTC	CASSLVGQGSLTHGYTF
TRBJ1-1	.	TRBV5-6	many	TGTGCCAGCACCCAAGGGGGGCACGGAGTCACTGAAGCTTTCTTT	CASTQGGHGVTEAFF
TRBJ1-5	.	TRBV28	many	TGTGCCAGCAGTTATGCTCTCCATCAGCCCCAGCATTTT	CASSYALHQPQHF
TRBJ2-7	TRBD2	TRBV12-3/TRBV12-4	many	TGTGCCAGCAGTTTGGCTAGCGGGGGTACCTACGAGCAGTACTTC	CASSLASGGTYEQYF
TRBJ2-7	.	TRBV14	few	TGTGCCAGCAGCCAAGGGGCCCATCGGGCATACGAGCAGTACTTC	CASSQGAHRAYEQYF
TRBJ2-7	.	TRBV12-3/TRBV12-4	many	TGTGCCAGCAGTCCCACGGGACACTCGGGCGAGCAGTACTTC	CASSPTGHSGEQYF
TRBJ2-3	TRBD1	TRBV28	many	TGTGCCAGCAGTTACACAGGGGGCCGGGGCACAGATACGCAGTATTTT	CASSYTGGRGTDTQYF
TRBJ2-5	.	TRBV7-6	.	TGTGCCAGCAGCTTACGGTCTGCGGAGACCCAGTACTTC	CASSLRSAETQYF
TRBJ2-7	.	TRBV2	many	TGTGCCAGCAGGCAAAGGAGCTTGACCCCTGGAGAGCAGTACTTC	CASRQRSLTPGEQYF
TRBJ2-2	.	TRBV7-9	many	TGTGCCAGCAGCTCACCCGGACAGAACACCGGGGAGCTGTTTTTT	CASSSPGQNTGELFF
TRBJ2-3	.	TRBV7-9	many	TGTGCCGGACTCTATGCTAGCACAGATACGCAGTATTTT	CAGLYASTDTQYF
TRBJ1-3	.	TRBV20-1	.	TGCAGTGCTAGATTATTGGGAGCAGGAAACACCATATATTTT	CSARLLGAGNTIYF
TRBJ2-3	.	TRBV7-2	many	TGTGCCAGCAGCTTTTTAGTGGTGGGAATTAGCACAGATACGCAGTATTTT	CASSFLVVGISTDTQYF
TRBJ2-5	.	TRBV15	.	TGTGCCACCAAAGGGGGTCAGACCCAGTACTTC	CATKGGQTQYF
TRBJ1-3	TRBD1	TRBV19	.	TGTGCCAGTAGCCTCTACGACAGGGCTGGAAACACCATATATTTT	CASSLYDRAGNTIYF
TRBJ2-5	.	TRBV6-2/TRBV6-3	many	TGTGCCAGCAGTTACGGGACGGAAGAGACCCAGTACTTC	CASSYGTEETQYF
TRBJ2-2	.	TRBV7-2	many	TGTGCCATAGGACCTAACACCGGGGAGCTGTTTTTT	CAIGPNTGELFF
TRBJ2-5	TRBD2	TRBV7-6	few	TGTGCCAGCAGCTTACAGGCGGGGGGAGGCGAGACCCAGTACTTC	CASSLQAGGGETQYF
TRBJ1-2	.	TRBV19	few	TGTGCCAGTGCAACCTCCCGGAAGAATAACTATGGCTACACCTTC	CASATSRKNNYGYTF